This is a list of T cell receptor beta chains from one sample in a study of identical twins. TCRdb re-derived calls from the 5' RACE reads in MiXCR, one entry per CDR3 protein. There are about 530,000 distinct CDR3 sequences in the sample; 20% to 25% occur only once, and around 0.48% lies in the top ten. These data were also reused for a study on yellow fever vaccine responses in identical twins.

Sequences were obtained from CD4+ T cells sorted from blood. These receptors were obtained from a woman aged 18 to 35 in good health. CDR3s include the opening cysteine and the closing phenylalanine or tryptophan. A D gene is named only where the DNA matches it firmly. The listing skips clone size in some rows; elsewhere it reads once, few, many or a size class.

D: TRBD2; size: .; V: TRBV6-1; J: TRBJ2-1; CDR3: CASRPDKASGRGYEQFF; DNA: TGTGCCAGCAGACCCGATAAAGCTAGCGGGAGAGGGTATGAGCAGTTCTTC
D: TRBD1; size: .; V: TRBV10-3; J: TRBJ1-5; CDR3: CAISDDRGAGNQPQHF; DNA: TGTGCCATCAGTGATGACAGGGGGGCGGGCAATCAGCCCCAGCATTTT
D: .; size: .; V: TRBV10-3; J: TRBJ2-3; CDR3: CAISESWQRYTDTQYF; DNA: TGTGCCATCAGTGAGTCTTGGCAGCGATACACAGATACGCAGTATTTT
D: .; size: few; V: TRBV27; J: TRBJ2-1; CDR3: CASSLGGFRAYNEQFF; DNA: TGTGCCAGCAGTTTAGGCGGCTTTAGGGCGTACAATGAGCAGTTCTTC
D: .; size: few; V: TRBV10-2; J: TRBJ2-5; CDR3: CASSERRNGAQYF; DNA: TGCGCCAGCAGTGAAAGGCGGAACGGGGCCCAGTACTTC
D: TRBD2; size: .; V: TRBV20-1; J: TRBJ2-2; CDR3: CSARLAGGGGPGELFF; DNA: TGCAGTGCTAGACTAGCGGGGGGCGGCGGTCCCGGGGAGCTGTTTTTT
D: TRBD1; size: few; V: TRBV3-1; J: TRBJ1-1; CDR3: CASSHYRGLVTEAFF; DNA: TGTGCCAGCAGCCATTACAGGGGGCTGGTCACTGAAGCTTTCTTT
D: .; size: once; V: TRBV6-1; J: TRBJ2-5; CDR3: CASSSYSGGPQETQYF; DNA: TGTGCCAGCAGCTCATACTCGGGGGGCCCCCAAGAGACCCAGTACTTC
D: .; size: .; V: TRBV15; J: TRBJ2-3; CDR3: CATSRNLRDTQYF; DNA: TGTGCCACCAGCAGAAACCTTAGAGATACGCAGTATTTT
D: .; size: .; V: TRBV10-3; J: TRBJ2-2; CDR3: CAIRGGPNTGELFF; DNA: TGTGCCATCCGCGGCGGCCCGAACACCGGGGAGCTGTTTTTT
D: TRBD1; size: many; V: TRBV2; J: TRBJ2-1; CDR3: CASSPRQGAYNEQFF; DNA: TGTGCCAGCAGCCCTAGACAGGGGGCCTACAATGAGCAGTTCTTC
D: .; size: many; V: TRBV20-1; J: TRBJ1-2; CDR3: CSARRQEEIYGYTF; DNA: TGCAGTGCTAGAAGACAGGAAGAGATCTATGGCTACACCTTC
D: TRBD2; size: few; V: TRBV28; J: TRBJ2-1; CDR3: CASSPRTGTSSYNEQFF; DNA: TGTGCCAGCAGCCCTAGAACCGGGACTAGCTCCTACAATGAGCAGTTCTTC
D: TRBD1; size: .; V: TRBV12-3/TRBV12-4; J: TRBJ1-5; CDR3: CASSMGQSQNQPQHF; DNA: TGTGCCAGCAGTATGGGACAGAGTCAAAATCAGCCCCAGCATTTT
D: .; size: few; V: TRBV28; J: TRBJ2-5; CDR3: CASRERETQETQYF; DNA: TGTGCCAGCAGAGAACGGGAGACCCAAGAGACCCAGTACTTC
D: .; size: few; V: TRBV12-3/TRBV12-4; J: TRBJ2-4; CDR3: CASSIGVAKNIQYF; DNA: TGTGCCAGCAGTATCGGGGTAGCCAAAAACATTCAGTACTTC
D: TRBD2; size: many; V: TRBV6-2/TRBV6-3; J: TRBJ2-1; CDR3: CASRPGLAVEQFF; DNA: TGTGCCAGCAGACCCGGACTAGCGGTTGAGCAGTTCTTC
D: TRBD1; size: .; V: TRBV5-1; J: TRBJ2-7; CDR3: CASSLAITTGGAYYEQYF; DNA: TGCGCCAGCAGCTTGGCGATTACTACAGGGGGCGCTTATTACGAGCAGTACTTC
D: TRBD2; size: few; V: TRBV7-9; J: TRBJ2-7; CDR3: CASSPSGRILDEQYF; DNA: TGTGCCAGCAGTCCGAGCGGGAGGATTTTGGACGAGCAGTACTTC
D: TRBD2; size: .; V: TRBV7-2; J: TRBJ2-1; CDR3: CASSPPGGLGNEQFF; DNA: TGTGCCAGCAGCCCGCCCGGGGGGTTGGGCAATGAGCAGTTCTTC
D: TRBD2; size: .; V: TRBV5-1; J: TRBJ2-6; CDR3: CASSSQLGSGSPGANVLTF; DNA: TGCGCCAGCAGCTCCCAGTTGGGTAGCGGGAGTCCTGGGGCCAACGTCCTGACTTTC
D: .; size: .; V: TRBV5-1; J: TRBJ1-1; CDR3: CASSSGGSTEAFF; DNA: TGCGCCAGCAGCTCCGGCGGGAGCACTGAAGCTTTCTTT
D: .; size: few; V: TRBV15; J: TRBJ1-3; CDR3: CATSRDWLNSGNTIYF; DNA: TGTGCCACCAGCAGAGATTGGCTGAACTCTGGAAACACCATATATTTT
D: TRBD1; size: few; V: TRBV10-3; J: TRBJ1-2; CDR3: CAIWADRGDSYTF; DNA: TGTGCCATCTGGGCCGACAGGGGTGATAGCTACACCTTC
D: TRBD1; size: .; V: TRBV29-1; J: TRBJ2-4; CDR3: CSVARGRIGDKNIQYF; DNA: TGCAGCGTTGCTAGGGGGCGAATTGGTGACAAAAACATTCAGTACTTC
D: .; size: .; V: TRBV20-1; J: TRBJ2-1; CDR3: CSVIVEVNNEQFF; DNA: TGCAGTGTCATAGTGGAGGTTAACAATGAGCAGTTCTTC
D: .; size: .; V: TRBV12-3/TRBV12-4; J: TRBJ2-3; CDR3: CASSLGVGLTDTQYF; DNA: TGTGCCAGCAGTTTAGGGGTGGGGCTCACAGATACGCAGTATTTT
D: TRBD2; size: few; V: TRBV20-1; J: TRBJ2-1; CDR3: CSARAGGTKNEQFF; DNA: TGCAGTGCTAGGGCGGGGGGGACGAAAAATGAGCAGTTCTTC
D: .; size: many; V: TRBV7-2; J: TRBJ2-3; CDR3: CASSLVGGADTQYF; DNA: TGTGCCAGCAGCTTGGTGGGCGGGGCAGATACGCAGTATTTT
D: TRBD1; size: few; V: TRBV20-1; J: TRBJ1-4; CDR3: CSARAGGEKLFF; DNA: TGCAGTGCTAGAGCAGGGGGGGAAAAACTGTTTTTT
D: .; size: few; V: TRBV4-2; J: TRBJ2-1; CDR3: CASSQEWGNEQFF; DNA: TGTGCCAGCAGCCAAGAATGGGGAAATGAGCAGTTCTTC
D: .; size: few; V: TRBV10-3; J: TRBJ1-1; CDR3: CATTERGVDTEAFF; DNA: TGTGCCACCACCGAGAGGGGTGTGGACACTGAAGCTTTCTTT
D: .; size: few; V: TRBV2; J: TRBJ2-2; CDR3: CASSKEGSPAGELFF; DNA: TGTGCCAGCAGTAAAGAGGGATCCCCCGCCGGGGAGCTGTTTTTT
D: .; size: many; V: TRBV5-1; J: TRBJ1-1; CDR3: CASSSHTEAFF; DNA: TGCGCCAGCAGCTCCCACACTGAAGCTTTCTTT